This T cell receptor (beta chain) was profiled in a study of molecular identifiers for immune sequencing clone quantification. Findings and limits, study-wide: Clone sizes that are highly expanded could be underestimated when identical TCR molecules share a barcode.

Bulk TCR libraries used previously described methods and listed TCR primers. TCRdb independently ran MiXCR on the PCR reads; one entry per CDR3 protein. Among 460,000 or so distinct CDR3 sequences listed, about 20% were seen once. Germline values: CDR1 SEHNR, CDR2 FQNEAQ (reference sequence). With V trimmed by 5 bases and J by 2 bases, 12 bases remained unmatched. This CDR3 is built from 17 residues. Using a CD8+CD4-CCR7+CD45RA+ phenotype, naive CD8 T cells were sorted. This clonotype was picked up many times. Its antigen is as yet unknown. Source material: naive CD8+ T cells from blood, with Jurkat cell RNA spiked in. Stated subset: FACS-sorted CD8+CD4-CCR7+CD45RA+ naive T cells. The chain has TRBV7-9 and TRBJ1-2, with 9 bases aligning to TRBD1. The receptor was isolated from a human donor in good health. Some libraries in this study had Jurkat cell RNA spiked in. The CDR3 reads CASSPRTGEWTNYGYTF. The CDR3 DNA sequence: TGTGCCAGCAGCCCAAGGACAGGGGAGTGGACGAACTATGGCTACACCTTC. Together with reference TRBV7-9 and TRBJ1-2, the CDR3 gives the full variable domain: DTGVSQNPRHKITKRGQNVTFRCDPISEHNRLYWYRQTLGQGPEFLTYFQNEAQLEKSRLLSDRFSAERPKGSFSTLEIQRTEQGDSAMYLCASSPRTGEWTNYGYTFGSGTRLTVV.